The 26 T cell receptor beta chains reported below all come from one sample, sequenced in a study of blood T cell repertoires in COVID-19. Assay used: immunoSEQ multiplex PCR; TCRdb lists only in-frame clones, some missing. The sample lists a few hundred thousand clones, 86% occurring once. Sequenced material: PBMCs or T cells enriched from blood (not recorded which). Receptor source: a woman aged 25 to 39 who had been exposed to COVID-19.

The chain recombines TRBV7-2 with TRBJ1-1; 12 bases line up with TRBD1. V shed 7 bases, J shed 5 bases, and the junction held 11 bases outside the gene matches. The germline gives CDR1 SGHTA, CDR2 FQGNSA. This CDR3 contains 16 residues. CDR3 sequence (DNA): TGTGCCAGCACCATGGGGACAGGGGGCGCTGGGACTGAAGCTTTCTTT. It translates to CASTMGTGGAGTEAFF.

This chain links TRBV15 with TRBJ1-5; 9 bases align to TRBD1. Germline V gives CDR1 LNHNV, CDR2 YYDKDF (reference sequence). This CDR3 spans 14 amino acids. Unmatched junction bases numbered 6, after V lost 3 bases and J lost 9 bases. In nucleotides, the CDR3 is TGTGCCACCAGCAGGGACAGGGGCGTGGGGCCCCAGCATTTT. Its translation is CATSRDRGVGPQHF.

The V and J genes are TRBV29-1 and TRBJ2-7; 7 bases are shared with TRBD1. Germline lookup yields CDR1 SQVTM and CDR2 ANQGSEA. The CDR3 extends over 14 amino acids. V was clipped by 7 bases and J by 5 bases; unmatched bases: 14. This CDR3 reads CSALRGRGSHEQYF. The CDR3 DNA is TGCAGCGCCCTCCGGGGCAGGGGGTCCCACGAGCAGTACTTC.

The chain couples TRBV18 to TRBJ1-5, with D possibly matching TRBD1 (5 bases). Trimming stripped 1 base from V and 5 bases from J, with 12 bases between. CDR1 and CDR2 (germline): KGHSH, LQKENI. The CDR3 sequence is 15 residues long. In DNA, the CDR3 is TGTGCCAGCTCACCACGTTTAGGGGAGGATCAGCCCCAGCATTTT. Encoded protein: CASSPRLGEDQPQHF. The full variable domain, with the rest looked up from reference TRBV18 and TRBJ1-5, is NAGVMQNPRHLVRRRGQEARLRCSPMKGHSHVYWYRQLPEEGLKFMVYLQKENIIDESGMPKERFSAEFPKEGPSILRIQQVVRGDSAAYFCASSPRLGEDQPQHFGDGTRLSIL.

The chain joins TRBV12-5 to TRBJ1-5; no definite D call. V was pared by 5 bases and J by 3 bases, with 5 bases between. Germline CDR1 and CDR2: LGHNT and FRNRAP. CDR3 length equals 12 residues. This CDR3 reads CASGPYNQPQHF. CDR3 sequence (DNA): TGTGCTAGTGGTCCCTACAATCAGCCCCAGCATTTT.

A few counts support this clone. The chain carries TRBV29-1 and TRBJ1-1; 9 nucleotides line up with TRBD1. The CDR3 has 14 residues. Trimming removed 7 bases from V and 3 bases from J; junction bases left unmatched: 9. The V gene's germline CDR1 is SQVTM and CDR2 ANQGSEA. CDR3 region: CSARGGQGDTEAFF. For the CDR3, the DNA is TGCAGCGCACGAGGGGGACAGGGAGACACTGAAGCTTTCTTT.

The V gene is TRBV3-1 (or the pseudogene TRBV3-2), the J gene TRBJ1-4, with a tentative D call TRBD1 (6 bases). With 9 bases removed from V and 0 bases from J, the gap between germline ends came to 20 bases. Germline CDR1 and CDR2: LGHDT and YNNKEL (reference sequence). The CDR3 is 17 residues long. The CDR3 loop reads CARDREAGVATNEKLFF. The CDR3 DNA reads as TGTGCCAGGGATCGGGAAGCAGGGGTTGCAACTAATGAAAAACTGTTTTTT.

CDR3 residues: CASTGTGREKLFF. CDR3 in DNA: TGTGCCAGCACCGGGACAGGGAGAGAAAAACTGTTTTTT. The rearrangement links TRBV13 to TRBJ1-4; 9 bases line up with TRBD1. This CDR3 contains 13 residues. Germline loops: CDR1 PRHDT, CDR2 FYEKMQ (reference sequence). V dropped 7 bases and J dropped 8; count of bases not matched to a gene: 5. Drawing the rest from reference TRBV13 and TRBJ1-4, the complete variable domain is AAGVIQSPRHLIKEKRETATLKCYPIPRHDTVYWYQQGPGQDPQFLISFYEKMQSDKGSIPDRFSAQQFSDYHSELNMSSLELGDSALYFCASTGTGREKLFFGSGTQLSVL.

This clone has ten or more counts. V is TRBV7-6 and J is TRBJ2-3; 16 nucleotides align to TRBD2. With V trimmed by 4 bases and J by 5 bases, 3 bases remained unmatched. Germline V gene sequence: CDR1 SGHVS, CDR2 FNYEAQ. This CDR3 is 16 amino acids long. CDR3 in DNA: TGTGCCAGCAGCTCGGGACTAGCGGGGGGGAGAGATACGCAGTATTTT. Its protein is CASSSGLAGGRDTQYF.

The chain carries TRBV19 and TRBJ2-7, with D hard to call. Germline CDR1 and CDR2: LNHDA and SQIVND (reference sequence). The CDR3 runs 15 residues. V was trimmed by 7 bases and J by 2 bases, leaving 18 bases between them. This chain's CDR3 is CASTMNLGETYEQYF. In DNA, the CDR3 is TGTGCCAGTACCATGAATCTCGGAGAAACCTACGAGCAGTACTTC. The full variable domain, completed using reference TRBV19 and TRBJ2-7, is DGGITQSPKYLFRKEGQNVTLSCEQNLNHDAMYWYRQDPGQGLRLIYYSQIVNDFQKGDIAEGYSVSREKKESFPLTVTSAQKNPTAFYLCASTMNLGETYEQYFGPGTRLTVT.

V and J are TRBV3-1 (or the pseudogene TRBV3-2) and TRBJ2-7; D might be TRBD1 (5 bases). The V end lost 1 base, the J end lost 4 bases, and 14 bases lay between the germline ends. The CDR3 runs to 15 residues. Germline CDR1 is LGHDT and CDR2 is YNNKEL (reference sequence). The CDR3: CASSQGGGPAYEQYF. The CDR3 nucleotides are TGTGCCAGCAGCCAAGGGGGCGGCCCAGCTTACGAGCAGTACTTC.

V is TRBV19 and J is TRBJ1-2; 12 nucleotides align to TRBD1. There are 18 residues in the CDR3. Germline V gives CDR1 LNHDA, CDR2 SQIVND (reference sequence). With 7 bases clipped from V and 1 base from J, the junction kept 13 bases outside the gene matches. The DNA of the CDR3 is TGTGCCAGTACCACGGGACAGGGGGCGGCGGTGGTTAACTATGGCTACACCTTC. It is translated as CASTTGQGAAVVNYGYTF.

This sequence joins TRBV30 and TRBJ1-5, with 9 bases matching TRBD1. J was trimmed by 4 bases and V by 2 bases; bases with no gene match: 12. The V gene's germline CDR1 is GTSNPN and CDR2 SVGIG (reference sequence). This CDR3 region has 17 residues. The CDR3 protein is CAWSLGGTGNSNQPQHF. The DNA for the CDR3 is TGTGCCTGGAGTCTAGGCGGGACAGGGAATTCGAATCAGCCCCAGCATTTT.

The CDR3 spells CASSFRIRTGGITDTQYF. CDR3 nucleotides: TGTGCCAGCAGCTTTAGAATTCGAACAGGGGGTATCACAGATACGCAGTATTTT. The gene calls are TRBV7-9 and TRBJ2-3; 8 bases are shared with TRBD1. The V and J ends lost 3 bases and 2 bases, in that order; junction bases with no gene match: 13. Germline CDR1 is SEHNR and CDR2 is FQNEAQ (reference sequence). The CDR3 sequence is 18 residues long.

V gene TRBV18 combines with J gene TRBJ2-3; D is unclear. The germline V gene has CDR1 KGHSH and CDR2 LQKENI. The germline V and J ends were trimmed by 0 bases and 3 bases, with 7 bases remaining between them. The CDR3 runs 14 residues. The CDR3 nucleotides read TGTGCCAGCTCACCACCGGGCCTTACAGATACGCAGTATTTT. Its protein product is CASSPPGLTDTQYF.

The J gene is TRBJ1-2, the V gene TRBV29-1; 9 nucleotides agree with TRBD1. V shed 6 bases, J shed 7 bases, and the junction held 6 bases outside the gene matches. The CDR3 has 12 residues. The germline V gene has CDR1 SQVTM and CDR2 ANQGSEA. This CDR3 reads CSVNPTGGGYTF. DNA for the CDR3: TGCAGCGTAAATCCGACAGGGGGTGGCTACACCTTC.

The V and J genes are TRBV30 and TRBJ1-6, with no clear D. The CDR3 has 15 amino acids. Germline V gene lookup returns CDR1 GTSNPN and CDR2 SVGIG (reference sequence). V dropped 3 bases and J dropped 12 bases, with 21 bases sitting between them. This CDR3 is CAWSETGRVTRPLHF. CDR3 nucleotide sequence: TGTGCCTGGAGCGAAACCGGTCGGGTCACCCGACCCCTCCACTTT.

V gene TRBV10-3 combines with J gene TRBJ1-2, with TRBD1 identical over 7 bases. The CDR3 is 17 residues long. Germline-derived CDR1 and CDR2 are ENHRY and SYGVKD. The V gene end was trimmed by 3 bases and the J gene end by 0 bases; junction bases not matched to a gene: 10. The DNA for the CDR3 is TGTGCCATCAGTGATGCGACAGGGCCCCTCTCTAACTATGGCTACACCTTC. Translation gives CAISDATGPLSNYGYTF.

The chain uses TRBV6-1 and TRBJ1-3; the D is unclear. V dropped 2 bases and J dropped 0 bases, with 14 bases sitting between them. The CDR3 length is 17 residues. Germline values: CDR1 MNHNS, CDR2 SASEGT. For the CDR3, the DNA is TGTGCCAGCAGTGAACGGCGGGTGGAGGTCTCTGGAAACACCATATATTTT. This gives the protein CASSERRVEVSGNTIYF.

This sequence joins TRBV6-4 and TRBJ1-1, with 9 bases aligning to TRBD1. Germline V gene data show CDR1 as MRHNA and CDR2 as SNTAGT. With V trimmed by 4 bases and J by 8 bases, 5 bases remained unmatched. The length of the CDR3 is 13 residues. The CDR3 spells CASSVTGGLEAFF. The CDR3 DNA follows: TGTGCCAGCAGTGTAACAGGGGGCCTGGAAGCTTTCTTT.

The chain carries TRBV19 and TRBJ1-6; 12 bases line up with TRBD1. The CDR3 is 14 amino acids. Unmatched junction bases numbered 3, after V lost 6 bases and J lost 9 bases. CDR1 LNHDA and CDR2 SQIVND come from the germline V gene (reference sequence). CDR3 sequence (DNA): TGTGCCAGTAGCCCGGGACAGGGGGCTTCACCCCTCCACTTT. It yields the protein CASSPGQGASPLHF.

This chain's CDR3 is CASSLRGSRTEAFF. CDR3 coding DNA: TGCGCCAGCAGCTTGAGGGGATCTCGAACTGAAGCTTTCTTT. The V gene is TRBV5-1, the J gene TRBJ1-1; a possible D gene is TRBD1 (5 bases). The CDR3 sequence is 14 residues long. Germline lookup yields CDR1 SGHRS and CDR2 YFSETQ. Trimming stripped 1 base from V and 5 bases from J, with 12 bases between.

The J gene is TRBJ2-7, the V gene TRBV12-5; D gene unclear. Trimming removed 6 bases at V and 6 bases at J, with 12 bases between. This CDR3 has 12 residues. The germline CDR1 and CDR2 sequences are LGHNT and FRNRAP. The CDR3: CASGSTVSEQYF. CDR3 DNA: TGTGCTAGTGGGTCGACTGTGAGCGAGCAGTACTTC.

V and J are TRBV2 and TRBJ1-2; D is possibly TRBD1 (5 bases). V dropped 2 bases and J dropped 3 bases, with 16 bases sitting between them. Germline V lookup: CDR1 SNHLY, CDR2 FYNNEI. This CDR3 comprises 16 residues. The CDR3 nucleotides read TGTGCCAGCAGTGAATCGGGCCAGGGAGGACACTATGGCTACACCTTC. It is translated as CASSESGQGGHYGYTF.

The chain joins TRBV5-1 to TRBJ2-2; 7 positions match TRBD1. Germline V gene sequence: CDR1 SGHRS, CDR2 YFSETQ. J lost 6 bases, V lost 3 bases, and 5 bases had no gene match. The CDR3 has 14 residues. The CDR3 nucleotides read TGCGCCAGCAGCTCCTACACAGGGGCCGGGGAGCTGTTTTTT. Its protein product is CASSSYTGAGELFF.

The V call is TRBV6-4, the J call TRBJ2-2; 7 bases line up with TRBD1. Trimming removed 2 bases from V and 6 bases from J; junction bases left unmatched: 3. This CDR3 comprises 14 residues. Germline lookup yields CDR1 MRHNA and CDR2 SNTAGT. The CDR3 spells CASSDNTGAGELFF. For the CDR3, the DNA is TGTGCCAGCAGTGACAACACAGGGGCCGGGGAGCTGTTTTTT.